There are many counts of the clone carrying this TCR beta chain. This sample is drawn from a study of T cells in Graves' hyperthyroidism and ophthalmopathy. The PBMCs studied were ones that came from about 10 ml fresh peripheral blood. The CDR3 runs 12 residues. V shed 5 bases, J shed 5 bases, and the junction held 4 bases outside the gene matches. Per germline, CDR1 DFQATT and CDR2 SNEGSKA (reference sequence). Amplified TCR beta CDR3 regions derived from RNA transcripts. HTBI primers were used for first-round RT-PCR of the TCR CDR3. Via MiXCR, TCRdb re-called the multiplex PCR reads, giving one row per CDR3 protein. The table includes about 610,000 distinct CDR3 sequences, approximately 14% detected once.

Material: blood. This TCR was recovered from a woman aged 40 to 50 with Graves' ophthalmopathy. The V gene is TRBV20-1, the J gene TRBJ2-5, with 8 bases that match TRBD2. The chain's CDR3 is CSAGGLDETQYF. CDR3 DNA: TGCAGTGCTGGGGGACTAGACGAGACCCAGTACTTC.